Included here is one T cell receptor (beta chain) sequence, with context. These data belong to a study of blood T cell repertoires in COVID-19. The overall study: The United States, Italy and Spain were the sources of the acute and convalescent COVID-19 samples.

Produced via immunoSEQ multiplex PCR; TCRdb's table is partial and in-frame only. Of 200,000 or so clones listed, about 88% are singletons. The CDR3 covers 15 residues. With 2 bases removed from V and 4 bases from J, the gap between germline ends came to 15 bases. Germline V gene lookup returns CDR1 MNHEY and CDR2 SMNVEV (reference sequence). The V call is TRBV27, the J call TRBJ2-7; D perhaps matches TRBD2 (5 bases). The sequence was collected from a woman in her thirties or forties who had recovered from COVID-19. Sequencing was performed on peripheral blood. The CDR3 loop is CASSLPPPLVYEQYF. The CDR3 DNA reads TGTGCCAGCAGTTTACCGCCCCCACTAGTGTACGAGCAGTACTTC.